Here is one T cell receptor beta chain with its context. The V gene's germline CDR1 is SGHTA and CDR2 FQGNSA. The CDR3 extends over 15 amino acids. V was shortened by 5 bases and J by 2 bases, with 16 bases between the two germline ends. The sample originates from a study of blood T cells in healthy people across ages. For the second PCR, which ran for about 6 to 12 cycles, a sample-barcoded 5' primer and a J-beta primer mix were used. Each CDR3 protein gets one entry after TCRdb re-called the 5' RACE reads with MiXCR. The sample shows over a million distinct CDR3 sequences, about 45% of them seen only once.

The specimen sequenced was blood. This chain links TRBV7-2 with TRBJ2-7; tentatively, D is TRBD1 (5 bases). The sequence derives from a woman aged 18-29 years in good health. The CDR3 protein is CASSRQGGETYEQYF. The CDR3 coding sequence is TGTGCCAGCAGCCGGCAGGGTGGAGAGACCTACGAGCAGTACTTC.